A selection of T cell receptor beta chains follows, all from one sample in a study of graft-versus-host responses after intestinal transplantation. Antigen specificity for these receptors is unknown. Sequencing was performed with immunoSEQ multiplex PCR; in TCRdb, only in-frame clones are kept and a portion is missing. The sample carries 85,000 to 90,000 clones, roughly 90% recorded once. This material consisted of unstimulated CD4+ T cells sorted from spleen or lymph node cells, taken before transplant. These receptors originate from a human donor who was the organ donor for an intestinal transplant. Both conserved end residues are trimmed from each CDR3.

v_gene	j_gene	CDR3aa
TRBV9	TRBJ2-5	ASSVGDRRNQETQY
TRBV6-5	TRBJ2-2	ASRWSNTGELF
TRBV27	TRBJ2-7	ASSRSPGSEQY
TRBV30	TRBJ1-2	AWTAGQGAPANYGYT
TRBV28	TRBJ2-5	ASGTVSLQETQY
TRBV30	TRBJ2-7	AWNIQGSYEQY
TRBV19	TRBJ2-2	ASSVDRVNTGELF
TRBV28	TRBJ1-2	ASSEGGAEGYT
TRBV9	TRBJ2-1	ASSVRLAGYNEQF
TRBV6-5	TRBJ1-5	ASSYSRYSNQPQH
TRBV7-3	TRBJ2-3	ASSLTPSTTDTQY
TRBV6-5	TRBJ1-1	ASKALKGASEAF
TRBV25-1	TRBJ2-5	ASSEYAGTTETQY
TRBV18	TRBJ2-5	ASSGQGAGETQY
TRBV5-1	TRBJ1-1	ASSLDLGGTGPLKSTEAF
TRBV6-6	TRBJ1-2	ASSYSQGADGYT
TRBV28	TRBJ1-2	ASTPDSSGPST
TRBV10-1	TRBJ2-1	ASSAGTVWNEQF
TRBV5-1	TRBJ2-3	ASSLGLAGGIDTQY
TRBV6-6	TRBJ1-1	ASSYSGRNTEAF
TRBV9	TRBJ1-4	ASSDRFWGQGEKLF
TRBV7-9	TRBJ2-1	ASSGLAGSYNEQF
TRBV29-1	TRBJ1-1	SGNMNTEAF
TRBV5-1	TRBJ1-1	ASRNGPQLGQSEAF
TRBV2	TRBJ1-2	AIHTVYGYT
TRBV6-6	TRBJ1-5	ASSPGQPQH
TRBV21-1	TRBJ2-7	ASSIRTDASAGGPNEQY
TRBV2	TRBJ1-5	ASRRGTNQPQH
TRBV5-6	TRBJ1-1	ASSSRTVLMNTEAF
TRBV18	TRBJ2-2	ASSPFGQGNTGELF
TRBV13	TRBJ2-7	ASSLLGRVHEQY
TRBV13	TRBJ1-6	ASSLTGRKNSPLH
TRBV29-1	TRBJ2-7	SVSRRGQGFDEQY
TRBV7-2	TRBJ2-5	ASSLAGSWETQY
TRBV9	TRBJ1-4	ASSVGTGGDEKLF
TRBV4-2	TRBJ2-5	ASSQGSPGGASETQY
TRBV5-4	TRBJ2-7	ASSFFLSYEQY
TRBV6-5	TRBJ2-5	ASSYSGGTNQETQY
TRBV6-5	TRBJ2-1	ASSYAGVSSYNEQF
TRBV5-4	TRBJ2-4	ASSSPTGSKNIQY
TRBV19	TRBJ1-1	ASSKQQQGPRTEAF
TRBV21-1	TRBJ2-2	ASSKEAPGEDFNTGELF
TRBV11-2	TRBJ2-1	ASSLRDRAYNEQF
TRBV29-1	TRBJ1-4	SVAQGLNEKLF
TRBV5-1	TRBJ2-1	ASSLGTSAEQF
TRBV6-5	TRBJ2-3	ASSMRAISTDTQY
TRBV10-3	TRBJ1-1	AISDGTHTEAF
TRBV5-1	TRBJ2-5	ASSLVGGQETQY
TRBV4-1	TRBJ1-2	ASSQPGMGALYGYT
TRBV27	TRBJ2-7	ASSLLRGSSYEQY
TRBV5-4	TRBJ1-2	ASSVDSNYGYT
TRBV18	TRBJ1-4	ASSPIYSNNEKLF
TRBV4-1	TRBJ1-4	ASSQSPGTGYNEKLF
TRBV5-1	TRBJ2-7	ASSLSIPSGLDEQY
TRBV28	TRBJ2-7	ASNLRDRLGEQY
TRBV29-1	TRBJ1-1	SVVAGNTEAF
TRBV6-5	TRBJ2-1	ASSSRGLGYNEQF
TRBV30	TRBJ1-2	AWSLKGGGLGYT
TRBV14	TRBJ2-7	ASSQNVPGQGRPRGLYEQY